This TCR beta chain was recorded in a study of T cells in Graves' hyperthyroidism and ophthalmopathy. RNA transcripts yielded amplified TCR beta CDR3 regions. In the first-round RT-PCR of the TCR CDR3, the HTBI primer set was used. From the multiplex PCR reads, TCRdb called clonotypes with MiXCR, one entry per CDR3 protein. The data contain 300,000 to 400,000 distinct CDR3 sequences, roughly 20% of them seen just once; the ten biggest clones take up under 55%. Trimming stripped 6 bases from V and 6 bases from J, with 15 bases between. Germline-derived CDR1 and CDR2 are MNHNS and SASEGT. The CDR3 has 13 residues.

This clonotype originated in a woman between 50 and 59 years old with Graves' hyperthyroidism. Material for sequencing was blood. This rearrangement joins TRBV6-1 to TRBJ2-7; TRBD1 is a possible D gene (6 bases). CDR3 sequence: CASSPGTHVEQYF. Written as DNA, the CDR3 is TGTGCCAGCAGCCCCGGGACACACGTCGAGCAGTACTTC.